These 18 T cell receptor beta chains were sequenced from one sample in a study of blood T cell repertoires in COVID-19. Method: immunoSEQ multiplex PCR; TCRdb's copy keeps in-frame clones and lacks some. The sample lists some 150,000 clones; more than 80% were seen once. The specimen sequenced was peripheral blood. These receptors were obtained from an elderly woman with acute or convalescent COVID-19.

This chain connects TRBV5-6 to TRBJ1-2, with TRBD1 matching 9 bases. CDR1 SGHDT and CDR2 YYEEEE come from the germline V gene. After removal of 3 bases from V and 5 bases from J, the junction contained 17 bases not matched to a gene. The CDR3 sequence is 18 residues long. The CDR3 region has the DNA TGTGCCAGCAGCTCAAACGGACAGGGGACCCCTTTTTTATATGGCTACACCTTC. It encodes CASSSNGQGTPFLYGYTF.

Written as DNA, the CDR3 is TGTGCCAGCAGCTTGGGCGCTAGCGGGGGGTTTGATACGCAGTATTTT. Translating it yields CASSLGASGGFDTQYF. V gene TRBV5-4 combines with J gene TRBJ2-3; 11 positions agree with TRBD2. The CDR3 has 16 amino acids. J was trimmed by 6 bases and V by 0 bases; bases with no gene match: 6. The V gene's germline CDR1 is SGHNT and CDR2 YYREEE (reference sequence).

This sequence joins TRBV5-5 and TRBJ1-4, with unresolved D. The V end lost 2 bases, the J end lost 0 bases, and 8 bases lay between the germline ends. The germline V gene encodes CDR1 SGHKS and CDR2 YYEKEE (reference sequence). The CDR3 extends over 15 amino acids. The chain's CDR3 is CASSLAGTTNEKLFF. In DNA, the CDR3 is TGTGCCAGCAGCTTAGCAGGAACAACTAATGAAAAACTGTTTTTT.

CDR3 in amino acids: CASSYSGPPYGYTF. DNA of the CDR3: TGTGCCAGCAGTTACTCGGGGCCCCCGTATGGCTACACCTTC. This chain connects TRBV6-6 to TRBJ1-2; TRBD1 is a possible D gene (5 bases). The CDR3 has 14 amino acids. The ends were cut back, 0 bases at V and 5 bases at J, with 10 bases in the middle. Germline CDR1 reads MNHNY; CDR2 reads SVGAGI (reference sequence).

The V gene is TRBV5-1, the J gene TRBJ2-2; D possibly corresponds to TRBD1 (6 bases). Trimming shortened V by 6 bases and J by 2 bases, and 14 bases separated the two germline ends. CDR1 and CDR2 (germline): SGHRS, YFSETQ. The CDR3 spans 15 residues. This CDR3 is CASTQRGINTGELFF. CDR3 DNA: TGCGCCAGCACCCAGAGGGGGATCAACACCGGGGAGCTGTTTTTT.

V is TRBV4-3 and J is TRBJ2-7; D is undetermined. Germline V CDR1 and CDR2: LGHNA, YSLEER. V shed 3 bases and J shed 2 bases, with 8 bases lying between them. The CDR3 contains 13 residues. The chain's CDR3 is CASSHTGAYEQYF. In DNA, the CDR3 is TGCGCCAGCAGCCATACCGGTGCCTACGAGCAGTACTTC.

The chain is built from TRBV6-5 and TRBJ2-2; 7 bases agree with TRBD1. The CDR3 length is 15 residues. CDR1 is MNHEY, CDR2 SVGAGI, per germline. With 6 bases clipped from V and 0 bases from J, the junction kept 4 bases outside the gene matches. The CDR3 here is CASSRQGPNTGELFF. CDR3 sequence (DNA): TGTGCCAGCAGCCGACAGGGACCGAACACCGGGGAGCTGTTTTTT.

The chain combines TRBV25-1 with TRBJ1-2; D not certain. Trimming pared 3 bases from V and 4 bases from J, leaving 18 bases between. The CDR3 loop spans 16 amino acids. Germline CDR1 and CDR2: MGHDK and SYGVNS. The CDR3 protein is CASSDLGEIGAYGYTF. DNA of the CDR3: TGTGCCAGCAGTGACCTTGGGGAGATCGGAGCCTATGGCTACACCTTC.

The V and J genes are TRBV30 and TRBJ1-2; TRBD1 aligns across 7 bases. The germline V gene has CDR1 GTSNPN and CDR2 SVGIG (reference sequence). The CDR3 extends over 13 amino acids. V dropped 1 base and J dropped 7; count of bases not matched to a gene: 6. The CDR3 spells CAWSEGGVGGYTF. CDR3 nucleotide sequence: TGTGCCTGGAGTGAAGGGGGCGTAGGTGGCTACACCTTC.

The chain uses TRBV7-9 and TRBJ1-4; D is unclear. CDR1 is SEHNR and CDR2 is FQNEAQ in the germline V gene (reference sequence). V lost 1 base to trimming and J lost 4 bases, with 10 bases between them. The CDR3 is 15 residues long. The CDR3 bases are TGTGCCAGCAGCTTAGTTCCGGTGATTAATGAAAAACTGTTTTTT. This codes for CASSLVPVINEKLFF.

This clone was counted only a few times. V is TRBV19 and J is TRBJ1-6; 8 bases are a match to TRBD1. Losses at the gene ends were 6 bases for V and 8 bases for J; bases not matched to a gene: 15. Per the germline V gene, CDR1 is LNHDA and CDR2 is SQIVND (reference sequence). The CDR3 has 17 amino acids. CDR3 region: CASSSPGQEAADSPLHF. CDR3 coding DNA: TGTGCCAGTAGCTCCCCGGGACAGGAGGCGGCGGATTCACCCCTCCACTTT.

This clone has a handful of counts. The chain uses TRBV5-6 and TRBJ1-6; 7 bases agree with TRBD1. Germline V gene lookup returns CDR1 SGHDT and CDR2 YYEEEE. V gave up 5 bases and J gave up 0 bases; unmatched junction bases: 5. This CDR3 comprises 16 residues. This CDR3 is CASRTGQSSYNSPLHF. For the CDR3, the DNA is TGTGCCAGCAGAACGGGACAGAGCTCCTATAATTCACCCCTCCACTTT.

The V and J genes are TRBV30 and TRBJ1-2; 7 bases are shared with TRBD1. The CDR3 has 14 residues. CDR1 is GTSNPN and CDR2 is SVGIG in the germline V gene (reference sequence). Trimming took 3 bases from V and 0 from J; bases not matched to a gene: 4. The DNA for the CDR3 is TGTGCCTGGAGACGGGACAGTCCTAACTATGGCTACACCTTC. Amino acid sequence: CAWRRDSPNYGYTF.

CDR3 residues: CASSRPSKGGAREKLFF. The CDR3 bases are TGTGCCAGCAGTCGACCGTCGAAGGGAGGCGCCCGTGAAAAACTGTTTTTT. The V call is TRBV6-6, the J call TRBJ1-4; D gene ambiguous. Per germline, CDR1 MNHNY and CDR2 SVGAGI (reference sequence). This CDR3 region has 17 residues. V shed 5 bases and J shed 7 bases, with 23 bases lying between them.

With regard to this clone: The same CDR3 also results from other DNA sequences found in this sample. The chain links TRBV18 to TRBJ2-5; TRBD1 matches at 12 bases. Trimming cost V 6 bases and J 4 bases; bases outside gene matches: 9. Germline V CDR1 and CDR2: KGHSH, LQKENI. The CDR3 is 16 residues long. Here the CDR3 DNA reads TGTGCCAGCTCTCCGCTGGGACAGGGGGCTGGAGAGACCCAGTACTTC. Its protein is CASSPLGQGAGETQYF. The full variable domain, in which reference TRBV18 and TRBJ2-5 provide the parts outside the CDR3, is NAGVMQNPRHLVRRRGQEARLRCSPMKGHSHVYWYRQLPEEGLKFMVYLQKENIIDESGMPKERFSAEFPKEGPSILRIQQVVRGDSAAYFCASSPLGQGAGETQYFGPGTRLLVL.

The CDR3 DNA is TGTGCCAGTATAGAGGGGGCTCGGGCCGGGGAGCTGTTTTTT. Translation: CASIEGARAGELFF. The V call is TRBV19, the J call TRBJ2-2; 7 nucleotides align to TRBD1. The length of the CDR3 is 14 residues. Germline lookup yields CDR1 LNHDA and CDR2 SQIVND (reference sequence). V lost 7 bases, J lost 6 bases, and 8 bases stayed unmatched.

The chain joins TRBV18 to TRBJ1-5; 11 bases are a match to TRBD1. Trimming cost V 3 bases and J 4 bases; bases outside gene matches: 14. Germline CDR1 is KGHSH and CDR2 is LQKENI. The CDR3 is 19 residues long. CDR3 loop: CASSPLSGQGAGVNQPQHF. CDR3 in DNA: TGTGCCAGCTCACCCTTGTCCGGACAGGGGGCGGGGGTAAATCAGCCCCAGCATTTT.

The chain recombines TRBV3-1 (or the pseudogene TRBV3-2) with TRBJ2-7; 10 positions match TRBD2. This CDR3 is built from 14 residues. Germline CDR1 reads LGHDT; CDR2 reads YNNKEL (reference sequence). J gave up 5 bases and V 2 bases, and 3 bases lay outside the gene matches. CDR3 nucleotide sequence: TGTGCCAGCAGCCAAACTAGCGGGGCAGACGAGCAGTACTTC. This encodes CASSQTSGADEQYF.